One and the same sample provided the 5 T cell receptor beta chains below, sequenced in a study of monozygotic twins with inflammatory bowel disease. TCRdb derives one entry per CDR3 protein from the 5' RACE reads, leaving out DNA. This table lists 150,000 to 200,000 distinct CDR3 sequences. Sequenced input: blood. These receptors originate from a human donor with ulcerative colitis or Crohn's disease, or a healthy co-twin of an affected twin (not recorded which).

The chain links TRBV28 to TRBJ1-6; the D call of TRBD1 rests on TCRdb alone, since no DNA is present to check it. Germline V gene lookup returns CDR1 MDHEN and CDR2 SYDVKM. The CDR3 loop spans 16 amino acids. The CDR3 spells CASSYPGSDYNSPLHF.

The V and J genes are TRBV15 and TRBJ2-7; without DNA, the TCRdb call of TRBD2 cannot be checked. The CDR3 length is 15 residues. Germline CDR1 and CDR2: LNHNV and YYDKDF (reference sequence). CDR3 protein: CATSRATSGYYEQYF.

V and J are TRBV10-3 and TRBJ2-5; TCRdb proposes TRBD2, but this gene call is untestable without DNA. The CDR3 spans 15 residues. Germline CDR1 reads ENHRY; CDR2 reads SYGVKD. CDR3 protein: CAISDTGDLQETQYF.

This chain uses TRBV7-9 with TRBJ2-1; TCRdb lists TRBD2, though no DNA is available to test this call. The CDR3 runs to 16 residues. Germline lookup yields CDR1 SEHNR and CDR2 FQNEAQ (reference sequence). The CDR3 here is CASSLYLASGYNEQFF.

J is TRBJ2-1 and V is TRBV20-1; TCRdb calls TRBD1, which cannot be checked without DNA. The CDR3 totals 13 residues. The V gene's germline CDR1 is DFQATT and CDR2 SNEGSKA (reference sequence). CDR3 amino acids: CSARGGRYNEQFF.